This TCR beta chain appears in the sequencing data of a study of T-cell reconstitution after alpha-beta-depleted transplantation in children. Unique molecular identifiers were incorporated into the prepared TCRbeta library. TCRdb reanalysed the PCR reads using MiXCR and keeps one entry per CDR3 protein. The table has 640,000 or so distinct CDR3 sequences, 16% seen once. The V end lost 5 bases, the J end lost 5 bases, and 18 bases lay between the germline ends. CDR1 is SEHNR, CDR2 FQNEAQ, per germline (reference sequence). The CDR3 consists of 15 residues. Sequenced material: PBMCs from the stem cell graft donor, taken from the stem cell graft. This TCR derives from a human donor who donated a stem cell graft to a child with acute myeloid leukemia. V gene TRBV7-9 combines with J gene TRBJ2-5; D tentatively fits TRBD1 or TRBD2 (6 bases each). The CDR3 loop reads CASSQRIQGGETQYF. Here the CDR3 DNA reads TGTGCCAGCAGCCAACGAATACAGGGAGGCGAGACCCAGTACTTC.